Shown below are 28 T cell receptor beta chains from a single sample sequenced in a study of T cell clonotyping in hematopoietic cell transplantation. Sample time point: recipient sample about 28 days before transplant, after cytoreduction. Assay: immunoSEQ multiplex PCR; the TCRdb copy retains only in-frame clones and omits some. This table has about 49,000 clones, around 84% appearing once. The sample was peripheral blood mononuclear cells, taken before stem cell transplant. All receptors derive from a man aged 55 to 70 with biphenotypic leukemia. Some clones in this sample may be carry-over from other donors' samples.

The CDR3: CASRVGTVADTQYF. The DNA of the CDR3 is TGTGCCAGCAGAGTGGGAACGGTCGCAGATACGCAGTATTTT. The V gene is TRBV2, the J gene TRBJ2-3; no firm D call. Germline values: CDR1 SNHLY, CDR2 FYNNEI. Trimming left V 6 bases short and J 4 bases short, with 14 bases between. This CDR3 is 14 amino acids long.

This clone was seen just once. The V call is TRBV7-2, the J call TRBJ2-7; no clear D gene. The CDR3 consists of 14 residues. The germline V gene encodes CDR1 SGHTA and CDR2 FQGNSA. The V end lost 1 base, the J end lost 7 bases, and 14 bases lay between the germline ends. CDR3 sequence: CASSLVISMGEQYF. The CDR3 nucleotides are TGTGCCAGCAGCTTAGTAATCTCGATGGGAGAGCAGTACTTC.

This chain links TRBV4-1 with TRBJ1-2; no clear D gene. Germline CDR1 and CDR2: MGHRA and YSYEKL. The CDR3 is 15 amino acids. V was pared by 0 bases and J by 0 bases, with 8 bases between. DNA of the CDR3: TGCGCCAGCAGCCAAGATTCCCAGACTAACTATGGCTACACCTTC. Its translation: CASSQDSQTNYGYTF.

The rearrangement uses TRBV7-2 and TRBJ2-3, with D perhaps TRBD1 or TRBD2 (7 bases each). CDR1 is SGHTA, CDR2 FQGNSA, per germline. Trimming stripped 1 base from V and 7 bases from J, with 18 bases between. The CDR3 has 16 amino acids. The CDR3 DNA is TGTGCCAGCAGCTTAGAGGGGACTACAGGGGTTAATACGCAGTATTTT. Translating it yields CASSLEGTTGVNTQYF.

This clone appeared once. The V gene is TRBV20-1, the J gene TRBJ2-2, with D perhaps matching TRBD1 (5 bases). The CDR3 loop spans 11 amino acids. Germline CDR1 reads DFQATT; CDR2 reads SNEGSKA (reference sequence). Trimming cost V 3 bases and J 7 bases, with 6 bases left between them. The CDR3 nucleotides read TGCAGTGCTAGTCAGGGCGGGGAGCTGTTTTTT. Residues: CSASQGGELFF.

The V and J genes are TRBV2 and TRBJ2-2; no clear D. CDR3 length equals 13 residues. Trimming stripped 6 bases from V and 3 bases from J, with 8 bases between. From germline, CDR1 is SNHLY and CDR2 FYNNEI. The CDR3 is CASRPPDTGELFF. CDR3 DNA: TGTGCCAGCAGGCCCCCTGACACCGGGGAGCTGTTTTTT.

V gene TRBV15 combines with J gene TRBJ2-5; the match to TRBD1 covers 8 bases. The germline gives CDR1 LNHNV, CDR2 YYDKDF (reference sequence). V lost 5 bases and J lost 4; bases outside the gene matches: 9. CDR3 length equals 15 residues. The CDR3 region has the DNA TGTGCCACCAGCGGCAGGGGGCCCCTCGGAGAGACCCAGTACTTC. Amino acid sequence: CATSGRGPLGETQYF.

This clone is labeled medium-sized. J is TRBJ1-1 and V is TRBV28; possible D gene TRBD1, 6 bases. The CDR3 spans 14 residues. V gave up 6 bases and J gave up 1 base, with 12 bases separating them. Germline assignment: CDR1 MDHEN and CDR2 SYDVKM. The CDR3 spells CASRPGHWNTEAFF. The CDR3 DNA is TGTGCCAGCAGACCGGGACATTGGAACACTGAAGCTTTCTTT. Full variable domain (rest looked up from reference TRBV28 and TRBJ1-1): DVKVTQSSRYLVKRTGEKVFLECVQDMDHENMFWYRQDPGLGLRLIYFSYDVKMKEKGDIPEGYSVSREKKERFSLILESASTNQTSMYLCASRPGHWNTEAFFGQGTRLTVV.

The gene calls are TRBV11-2 and TRBJ2-7, with D perhaps assigned TRBD1 or TRBD2 (5 bases each). The CDR3 runs to 15 residues. V was cut by 0 bases and J by 2 bases, with 11 bases left in between. Germline values: CDR1 SGHAT, CDR2 FQNNGV. The CDR3 loop is CASSLDSGTTYEQYF. The CDR3 DNA sequence: TGTGCCAGCAGCTTAGATTCCGGGACCACCTACGAGCAGTACTTC.

A few counts support this clone. The rearrangement joins TRBV6-1 to TRBJ1-2, with a tentative D call TRBD1 (6 bases). The germline gives CDR1 MNHNS, CDR2 SASEGT. V was clipped by 7 bases and J by 4 bases, with 16 bases between them. This CDR3 has 14 residues. The CDR3 loop is CASTTVRDIYGYTF. DNA of the CDR3: TGTGCCAGCACCACAGTAAGGGACATCTATGGCTACACCTTC.

The chain couples TRBV5-1 to TRBJ1-2, with D tentatively TRBD1 (6 bases). CDR1 and CDR2 (germline): SGHRS, YFSETQ. The V end was cut by 0 bases, the J end by 4 bases, with 19 bases between. The CDR3 length is 17 residues. The CDR3 DNA is TGCGCCAGCAGCTTGGGAGACCGGGGGGCCGAAGGCTATGGCTACACCTTC. Encoded protein: CASSLGDRGAEGYGYTF.

The genes are TRBV4-1 and TRBJ2-7, with D perhaps matching TRBD1 or TRBD2 (5 bases each). This CDR3 spans 16 amino acids. Germline CDR1 and CDR2: MGHRA and YSYEKL. V lost 0 bases and J lost 2, with 14 bases in between. CDR3: CASSQDLGGVAYEQYF. The CDR3 coding sequence is TGCGCCAGCAGCCAAGATCTTGGGGGAGTAGCCTACGAGCAGTACTTC.

The chain recombines TRBV7-2 with TRBJ2-2, with no clear D. Trimming shortened V by 5 bases and J by 0 bases, and 10 bases separated the two germline ends. Germline assignment: CDR1 SGHTA and CDR2 FQGNSA. The CDR3 loop spans 15 amino acids. This CDR3 is CASSPRGANTGELFF. The CDR3, as DNA: TGTGCCAGCAGCCCAAGAGGAGCGAACACCGGGGAGCTGTTTTTT.

This rearrangement joins TRBV2 to TRBJ2-2, with no clear D. CDR3 length equals 12 residues. Trimming left V 5 bases short and J 5 bases short, with 6 bases between. In germline, CDR1 is SNHLY, CDR2 FYNNEI. CDR3 coding DNA: TGTGCCAGCAGTTTAGTTACCGGGGAGCTGTTTTTT. Translated, it gives CASSLVTGELFF.

The chain links TRBV5-6 to TRBJ2-6; TRBD1 might be the D (6 bases). CDR1 and CDR2 (germline): SGHDT, YYEEEE. Trimming took off 1 base at V and 2 bases at J, with 16 bases between the two ends. This CDR3 has 18 amino acids. This CDR3 is CASSLYQGPRAGANVLTF. In DNA form, the CDR3 reads TGTGCCAGCAGCTTGTATCAGGGGCCGCGAGCTGGGGCCAACGTCCTGACTTTC.

The rearrangement joins TRBV25-1 to TRBJ1-2, with D possibly being TRBD1 (5 bases). V lost 6 bases to trimming and J lost 6 bases, with 14 bases between them. Per the germline V gene, CDR1 is MGHDK and CDR2 is SYGVNS. The CDR3 length is 13 residues. DNA of the CDR3: TGTGCCAGCAGGTCCCAGGGAGTTGATGGCTACACCTTC. It encodes CASRSQGVDGYTF.

This chain uses TRBV19 with TRBJ2-2, with 9 bases fitting TRBD1. Germline V lookup: CDR1 LNHDA, CDR2 SQIVND (reference sequence). J gave up 4 bases and V 5 bases, and 8 bases lay outside the gene matches. This CDR3 region has 16 residues. DNA for the CDR3: TGTGCCAGTAGTGCCTACAGGGGGCTCGGCACCGGGGAGCTGTTTTTT. Amino acids: CASSAYRGLGTGELFF.

This chain links TRBV6-5 with TRBJ1-1; D uncertain. Germline CDR1 reads MNHEY; CDR2 reads SVGAGI. V was trimmed by 6 bases and J by 0 bases, leaving 8 bases between them. This CDR3 comprises 13 residues. The CDR3 reads CASSSQVNTEAFF. Here the CDR3 DNA reads TGTGCCAGCAGCAGTCAGGTGAACACTGAAGCTTTCTTT.

J is TRBJ1-1 and V is TRBV19, with D unclear. In germline, CDR1 is LNHDA, CDR2 SQIVND (reference sequence). V was pared by 8 bases and J by 10 bases, with 17 bases between. The CDR3 runs 12 residues. The CDR3 here is CASRLDVGRAFF. CDR3 DNA sequence: TGTGCCAGTCGCCTAGACGTGGGTAGAGCTTTCTTT.

This clone occurred once. V usage is TRBV28 and J usage is TRBJ2-3, with D perhaps given as TRBD1 or TRBD2 (6 bases each). Deletions cut 7 bases from V and 2 bases from J, with 19 bases between. Germline V lookup: CDR1 MDHEN, CDR2 SYDVKM. CDR3 length: 16 amino acids. The CDR3, as DNA: TGTGCCAGCACAAAAACCGGGGGCAGCTACACAGATACGCAGTATTTT. The encoded protein is CASTKTGGSYTDTQYF.

The CDR3 is CASSLLYGILYEQYF. CDR3 nucleotides: TGTGCCAGCAGTTTATTGTACGGGATTCTCTACGAGCAGTACTTC. This sequence joins TRBV27 and TRBJ2-7, with a weak D call TRBD2 (5 bases). This CDR3 has 15 amino acids. Trimming cost V 1 base and J 3 bases, with 13 bases left between them. The germline CDR1 and CDR2 sequences are MNHEY and SMNVEV (reference sequence).

The V gene is TRBV6-1, the J gene TRBJ1-5; 7 positions agree with TRBD1. Per germline, CDR1 MNHNS and CDR2 SASEGT. This CDR3 contains 17 residues. J lost 1 base, V lost 3 bases, and 9 bases had no gene match. The CDR3 region is CASSENRGAGSNQPQHF. The DNA for the CDR3 is TGTGCCAGCAGTGAGAACAGGGGCGCAGGGAGCAATCAGCCCCAGCATTTT.

In its sample, this clone was seen once. The chain links TRBV28 to TRBJ1-4; D not certain. The CDR3 is 11 amino acids. Trimming stripped 2 bases from V and 12 bases from J, with 7 bases between. Germline assignment: CDR1 MDHEN and CDR2 SYDVKM. The CDR3 here is CASSLGAELFF. CDR3 sequence (DNA): TGTGCCAGCAGTTTAGGAGCAGAACTGTTTTTT.

The chain links TRBV7-6 to TRBJ1-3; tentatively, D is TRBD1 (5 bases). V shed 5 bases and J shed 4 bases, with 18 bases lying between them. The CDR3 is 16 amino acids. The V gene's germline CDR1 is SGHVS and CDR2 FNYEAQ. DNA for the CDR3: TGTGCCAGCAGCCTAGGGCCAGCGGGGGACGGAAACACCATATATTTT. Protein product: CASSLGPAGDGNTIYF.

The chain is built from TRBV6-5 and TRBJ2-7; TRBD2 might be the D (7 bases). The V end lost 8 bases, the J end lost 7 bases, and 18 bases lay between the germline ends. This CDR3 region has 13 residues. Germline V gene lookup returns CDR1 MNHEY and CDR2 SVGAGI. The CDR3 bases are TGTGCCAGCGGGGGCGGGAGAGGAAGGGAGCAGTACTTC. Encoded protein: CASGGGRGREQYF.

The chain uses TRBV13 and TRBJ2-1, with unresolved D. The CDR3 has 18 amino acids. Trimming cost V 0 bases and J 5 bases, with 20 bases left between them. Germline CDR1 is PRHDT and CDR2 is FYEKMQ (reference sequence). The CDR3 protein is CASSLGGVVGSLDNEQFF. Here the CDR3 DNA reads TGTGCCAGCAGCTTAGGCGGTGTGGTGGGTAGCTTGGACAATGAGCAGTTCTTC.

V and J are TRBV5-1 and TRBJ2-7; D is unresolved. V was clipped by 6 bases and J by 6 bases, with 19 bases between them. Germline-derived CDR1 and CDR2 are SGHRS and YFSETQ. The length of the CDR3 is 14 residues. CDR3 loop: CASTESLRFGEQYF. CDR3 coding DNA: TGCGCCAGCACCGAGAGTCTGAGATTCGGCGAGCAGTACTTC.

V and J are TRBV30 and TRBJ1-5; a possible D gene is TRBD1 (6 bases). CDR1 and CDR2 from the germline V gene are GTSNPN and SVGIG (reference sequence). This CDR3 is built from 16 residues. V lost 2 bases and J 7 bases, leaving 21 bases between the germline ends. The DNA for the CDR3 is TGTGCCTGGAGTTTGGTGGGGGCCTACCGGCCCCAGCCCCAGCATTTT. This translates into CAWSLVGAYRPQPQHF.